One sample yielded the 29 T cell receptor beta chains listed below, sequenced in a study of blood T cell repertoires in COVID-19. Assay: immunoSEQ multiplex PCR; the TCRdb copy retains only in-frame clones and omits some. The sample holds 650,000 to 800,000 clones; 85% to 90% are singletons and the top ten take roughly 0.25%. The sequenced sample consisted of peripheral blood. Receptors were obtained from a woman between 18 and 30 years old with acute or convalescent COVID-19.

CDR3 nucleotide sequence: TGTGCCAGCAGCTTAGAAGCGGGGGACCCTCAGTATTTT. This sequence encodes CASSLEAGDPQYF. This sequence joins TRBV7-7 and TRBJ2-3, with 8 positions matching TRBD2. Trimming took 1 base from V and 12 from J; bases not matched to a gene: 6. The germline V gene has CDR1 SSHAT and CDR2 FNYEAQ (reference sequence). The CDR3 runs to 13 residues.

The chain employs TRBV3-1 (or the pseudogene TRBV3-2) and TRBJ1-2; TRBD1 matches at 7 bases. Germline V lookup: CDR1 LGHDT, CDR2 YNNKEL (reference sequence). The CDR3 totals 15 residues. Germline trimming cut 0 bases from V and 8 bases from J; bases unmatched to any gene: 9. CDR3 nucleotides: TGTGCCAGCAGCCAAGAGAATAAGGGGGCTGGGGGCTACACCTTC. Protein sequence: CASSQENKGAGGYTF.

The V call is TRBV28, the J call TRBJ1-1; unclear D gene. From germline, CDR1 is MDHEN and CDR2 SYDVKM. Trimming took 8 bases from V and 1 from J, leaving 11 bases between them. The CDR3 is 13 residues long. The CDR3 region has the DNA TGTGCCAGCGTGAGGGCTACGAACACTGAAGCTTTCTTT. Encoded protein: CASVRATNTEAFF.

The chain links TRBV9 to TRBJ2-1; D may be TRBD1 (5 bases). Looked up from germline, CDR1 is SGDLS and CDR2 is YYNGEE. The CDR3 consists of 14 residues. The V end was cut by 0 bases, the J end by 10 bases, with 14 bases between. The CDR3 region is CASSVEAGLDEQFF. CDR3 nucleotides: TGTGCCAGCAGCGTAGAGGCAGGGCTGGACGAGCAGTTCTTC.

This clone occurred once. CDR3 DNA sequence: TGTGCCAGCACCAGACTAGCGTACGGGGAGCTGTTTTTT. It encodes CASTRLAYGELFF. The chain links TRBV6-5 to TRBJ2-2; 8 bases are shared with TRBD2. Germline V gene sequence: CDR1 MNHEY, CDR2 SVGAGI. V dropped 7 bases and J dropped 7; count of bases not matched to a gene: 5. The CDR3 runs 13 residues.

The chain uses TRBV15 and TRBJ1-5; D unresolved. Trimming shortened V by 0 bases and J by 6 bases, and 9 bases separated the two germline ends. Germline loops: CDR1 LNHNV, CDR2 YYDKDF (reference sequence). The CDR3 is 14 residues long. CDR3 DNA sequence: TGTGCCACCAGCAGAGATCGGGGTCGTCAGCCCCAGCATTTT. It is translated as CATSRDRGRQPQHF.

In this sample, this clone turned up a few times. The chain has TRBV7-2 and TRBJ1-2; D uncertain. The CDR3 extends over 15 amino acids. Per germline, CDR1 SGHTA and CDR2 FQGNSA. Deletions cut 3 bases from V and 1 base from J, with 12 bases between. The chain's CDR3 is CASSFSEFYNYGYTF. The CDR3 DNA follows: TGTGCCAGCAGCTTTTCGGAGTTCTATAACTATGGCTACACCTTC.

A single count supports this clone. CDR3 sequence reads: CASSVAPQGAPYEQYF. Here the CDR3 DNA reads TGTGCCAGCAGCGTAGCCCCGCAGGGGGCACCCTACGAGCAGTACTTC. V and J are TRBV9 and TRBJ2-7, with 8 nucleotides matching TRBD1. CDR3 length: 16 residues. Germline lookup yields CDR1 SGDLS and CDR2 YYNGEE. The ends lost 0 bases at V and 2 bases at J; junction bases unmatched: 7.

The V and J genes are TRBV10-3 and TRBJ1-1; TRBD1 matches at 7 bases. V lost 3 bases to trimming and J lost 8 bases; unmatched junction nucleotides: 6. The CDR3 extends over 13 amino acids. Germline V gene data show CDR1 as ENHRY and CDR2 as SYGVKD. The CDR3 loop is CAISENRDSEAFF. The CDR3 DNA reads as TGTGCCATCAGTGAAAACCGGGACAGCGAAGCTTTCTTT.

V is TRBV6-7 and J is TRBJ1-1; D may be TRBD1 (5 bases). TRBV6-7 qualifies as an ORF whose function is uncertain. The germline V and J ends were trimmed by 7 bases and 5 bases, with 20 bases remaining between them. This CDR3 contains 15 residues. This CDR3 reads CASNSRDSGWTEAFF. The CDR3 region has the DNA TGTGCCAGCAACTCCCGGGACTCCGGATGGACTGAAGCTTTCTTT.

The genes are TRBV3-1 (or the pseudogene TRBV3-2) and TRBJ1-2; maybe TRBD1 (5 bases). This CDR3 is built from 15 residues. The germline V gene encodes CDR1 LGHDT and CDR2 YNNKEL (reference sequence). The V gene lost 4 bases and the J gene lost 5 bases, with 17 bases spanning the gap. CDR3 loop: CASSLRGGGGYGYTF. The CDR3 DNA follows: TGTGCCAGCAGCCTCCGGGGCGGGGGTGGTTATGGCTACACCTTC.

The V and J genes are TRBV24-1 and TRBJ2-2, with 9 bases matching TRBD2. CDR3 size: 19 residues. V lost 4 bases to trimming and J lost 4 bases; unmatched junction nucleotides: 15. Germline V gene lookup returns CDR1 KGHDR and CDR2 SFDVKD. The CDR3: CATSDPRASGDLGTGELFF. The CDR3 nucleotides are TGTGCCACCAGTGACCCGAGGGCTAGCGGGGATTTGGGCACCGGGGAGCTGTTTTTT.

J is TRBJ1-5 and V is TRBV10-3, with D uncertain. The CDR3 runs to 15 residues. V lost 0 bases and J 9 bases, leaving 15 bases between the germline ends. Germline CDR1 and CDR2: ENHRY and SYGVKD. The CDR3 spells CAISESEPRFGPQHF. The CDR3, as DNA: TGTGCCATCAGTGAGTCGGAGCCTCGCTTCGGGCCCCAGCATTTT.

The V gene is TRBV4-2, the J gene TRBJ1-2, with a possible D match to TRBD1 (5 bases). Germline CDR1 reads LGHNA; CDR2 reads YNFKEQ. The CDR3 totals 12 residues. The ends were cut back, 4 bases at V and 8 bases at J, with 11 bases in the middle. In DNA form, the CDR3 reads TGTGCCAGCAGCCTTCGGGACTTCGGCTACACCTTC. Protein product: CASSLRDFGYTF.

The rearrangement uses TRBV5-1 and TRBJ1-2; D unclear. Trimming cost V 6 bases and J 4 bases, with 16 bases left between them. The CDR3 loop spans 14 amino acids. CDR1 SGHRS and CDR2 YFSETQ come from the germline V gene. Here the CDR3 reads CASTPSATTYGYTF. The DNA for the CDR3 is TGCGCCAGCACCCCCTCTGCCACAACCTATGGCTACACCTTC. Variable domain in full (rest from reference TRBV5-1 and TRBJ1-2): KAGVTQTPRYLIKTRGQQVTLSCSPISGHRSVSWYQQTPGQGLQFLFEYFSETQRNKGNFPGRFSGRQFSNSRSEMNVSTLELGDSALYLCASTPSATTYGYTFGSGTRLTVV.

V gene TRBV6-5 combines with J gene TRBJ1-2, with D perhaps matching TRBD1 (5 bases). Per the germline V gene, CDR1 is MNHEY and CDR2 is SVGAGI. CDR3 length equals 14 residues. V was shortened by 6 bases and J by 2 bases, with 13 bases between the two germline ends. The CDR3 region is CASSPGGGNYGYTF. The CDR3, as DNA: TGTGCCAGCAGCCCCGGTGGGGGGAACTATGGCTACACCTTC.

This chain connects TRBV28 to TRBJ1-1; D is possibly TRBD1 (5 bases). V lost 6 bases and J lost 5, with 16 bases in between. The CDR3 extends over 14 amino acids. CDR1 is MDHEN, CDR2 SYDVKM, per germline. Written as DNA, the CDR3 is TGTGCCAGCAGGCCAGGGCGAACGAGAACTGAAGCTTTCTTT. Its protein product is CASRPGRTRTEAFF.

Note on this clone: The same CDR3 arises from other DNA sequences in this sample as well. The genes are TRBV5-1 and TRBJ1-3; TRBD1 is a possible D gene (6 bases). Germline V gene sequence: CDR1 SGHRS, CDR2 YFSETQ. Between the trimmed V and J ends, which lost 5 bases and 0 bases, there was a span of 12 bases. CDR3 size: 15 residues. The CDR3 bases are TGCGCCAGCAGTCCCGGACAGTCCTCTGGAAACACCATATATTTT. The encoded protein is CASSPGQSSGNTIYF.

This rearrangement joins TRBV14 to TRBJ2-5; possibly TRBD1 for D (5 bases). Germline lookup yields CDR1 SGHDN and CDR2 FVKESK. This CDR3 spans 16 amino acids. Between the trimmed V and J ends, which lost 1 base and 2 bases, there was a span of 14 bases. The CDR3 DNA sequence: TGTGCCAGCAGCCAAGTTGGCAGGGCCCTACAAGAGACCCAGTACTTC. Translation gives CASSQVGRALQETQYF.

The chain combines TRBV6-1 with TRBJ1-5, with 7 positions matching TRBD1. Germline loops: CDR1 MNHNS, CDR2 SASEGT. The CDR3 runs 16 residues. V lost 3 bases to trimming and J lost 5 bases; unmatched junction nucleotides: 10. The CDR3 DNA sequence: TGTGCCAGCAGTGATCAAGGGGGCCTACCCCATCAGCCCCAGCATTTT. Its protein is CASSDQGGLPHQPQHF.

The rearrangement uses TRBV4-1 and TRBJ2-3; TRBD1 matches at 7 bases. The V and J ends lost 3 bases and 6 bases, in that order; junction bases with no gene match: 6. Per germline, CDR1 MGHRA and CDR2 YSYEKL. This CDR3 comprises 14 residues. CDR3 loop: CASSQDRTGDTQYF. CDR3 sequence (DNA): TGCGCCAGCAGCCAGGACAGGACGGGGGATACGCAGTATTTT.

This clone was seen a single time. The rearrangement joins TRBV19 to TRBJ2-5; D gene ambiguous. Germline V lookup: CDR1 LNHDA, CDR2 SQIVND (reference sequence). V shed 5 bases and J shed 4 bases, with 5 bases lying between them. This CDR3 contains 11 residues. CDR3 bases: TGTGCCAGTAGTTTGAGAGAGACCCAGTACTTC. Translation: CASSLRETQYF.

This chain joins TRBV7-9 and TRBJ2-6, with D unresolved. With 5 bases removed from V and 0 bases from J, the gap between germline ends came to 8 bases. This CDR3 contains 15 residues. The germline V gene encodes CDR1 SEHNR and CDR2 FQNEAQ (reference sequence). The CDR3 loop is CASSPGSSGANVLTF. The CDR3 nucleotides read TGTGCCAGCAGCCCCGGTTCCTCTGGGGCCAACGTCCTGACTTTC.

This clone came up a few times. This chain connects TRBV3-1 (or the pseudogene TRBV3-2) to TRBJ2-3; TRBD2 is a possible D gene (7 bases). CDR1 and CDR2 from the germline V gene are LGHDT and YNNKEL (reference sequence). V was shortened by 6 bases and J by 4 bases, with 17 bases between the two germline ends. This CDR3 has 15 residues. CDR3 DNA sequence: TGTGCCAGCAGGATCGGGGGGCAACAGGCAGATACGCAGTATTTT. Translated: CASRIGGQQADTQYF.

This clone has just one count. The rearrangement uses TRBV11-2 and TRBJ1-1; D possibly corresponds to TRBD1 (5 bases). The CDR3 extends over 14 amino acids. Germline values: CDR1 SGHAT, CDR2 FQNNGV. Trimming stripped 4 bases from V and 0 bases from J, with 9 bases between. The CDR3 DNA follows: TGTGCCAGCAGCTGGGGCCTCATGAACACTGAAGCTTTCTTT. It translates to CASSWGLMNTEAFF.

This chain links TRBV3-1 (or the pseudogene TRBV3-2) with TRBJ1-2; D is unclear. The V end was cut by 1 base, the J end by 7 bases, with 10 bases between. Germline CDR1 and CDR2: LGHDT and YNNKEL (reference sequence). CDR3 length equals 13 residues. CDR3 sequence reads: CASSQARAGGYTF. In DNA, the CDR3 is TGTGCCAGCAGCCAAGCGAGGGCGGGTGGCTACACCTTC.

The V call is TRBV5-1, the J call TRBJ1-4; D is possibly TRBD1 (5 bases). V shed 2 bases and J shed 2 bases, with 10 bases lying between them. The CDR3 has 15 residues. Germline V gene data show CDR1 as SGHRS and CDR2 as YFSETQ. In nucleotides, the CDR3 is TGCGCCAGCAGCTTCACAGGTGGGACTAATGAAAAACTGTTTTTT. Encoded protein: CASSFTGGTNEKLFF.

This chain uses TRBV24-1 with TRBJ1-1; possibly TRBD1 for D (6 bases). The CDR3 runs to 13 residues. Germline V gives CDR1 KGHDR, CDR2 SFDVKD. The germline V and J ends were trimmed by 7 bases and 4 bases, with 12 bases remaining between them. For the CDR3, the DNA is TGTGCCACCAGGGGGGCAGGGACCACTGAAGCTTTCTTT. Translating gives CATRGAGTTEAFF.

V and J are TRBV5-1 and TRBJ2-3; D is perhaps TRBD2 (5 bases). The CDR3 extends over 15 amino acids. Trimming stripped 0 bases from V and 1 base from J, with 9 bases between. Germline CDR1 SGHRS, CDR2 YFSETQ. The CDR3 DNA sequence: TGCGCCAGCAGCTTGGCCTGGGGAGGCACAGATACGCAGTATTTT. It translates to CASSLAWGGTDTQYF.